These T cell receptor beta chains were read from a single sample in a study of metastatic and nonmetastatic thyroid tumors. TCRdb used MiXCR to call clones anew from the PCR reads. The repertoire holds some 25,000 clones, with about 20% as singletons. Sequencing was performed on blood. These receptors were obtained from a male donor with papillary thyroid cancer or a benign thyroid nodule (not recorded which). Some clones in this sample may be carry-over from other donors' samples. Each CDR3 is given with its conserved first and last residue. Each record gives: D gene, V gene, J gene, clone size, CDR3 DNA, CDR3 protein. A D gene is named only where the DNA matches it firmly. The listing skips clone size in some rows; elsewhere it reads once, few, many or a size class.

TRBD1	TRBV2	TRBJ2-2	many	TGTGCCAACGAAGCGAACAGGGGGCGGGACACCGGGGAGCTGTTTTTT	CANEANRGRDTGELFF
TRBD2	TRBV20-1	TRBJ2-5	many	TGCAGTGCGTCCGGGACTAGCGGCTCACAAGAGACCCAGTACTTC	CSASGTSGSQETQYF
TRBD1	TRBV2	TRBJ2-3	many	TGTGCCAGCAGGTACAGGGGAGATACGCAGTATTTT	CASRYRGDTQYF
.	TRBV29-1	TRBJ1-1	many	TGCAGCGCCACTAGCGCAGGTGAAGCTTTCTTT	CSATSAGEAFF
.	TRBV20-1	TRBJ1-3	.	TGCAGTGCTAGGCGGTGGACAGCTGGATACACCATATATTTT	CSARRWTAGYTIYF
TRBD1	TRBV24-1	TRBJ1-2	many	TGTGCCACCAGTGATCCCCAGGGGGGGGGCTACACCTTC	CATSDPQGGGYTF
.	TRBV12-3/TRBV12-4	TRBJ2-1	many	TGTGCCAGCAGTTTCCAGGTCAGCGATGAGCAGTTCTTC	CASSFQVSDEQFF
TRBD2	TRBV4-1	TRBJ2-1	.	TGCGCCAGCAGCCGAGGACCCCCAGGGGTCCCTCTTACTAGCGGGAGTTTGTATGAGCAGTTCTTC	CASSRGPPGVPLTSGSLYEQFF
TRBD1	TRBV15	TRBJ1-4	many	TGTGCCACCAGCACTGGGACAGTTAGGGCTAATGAAAAACTGTTTTTT	CATSTGTVRANEKLFF
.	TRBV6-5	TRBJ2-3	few	TGTGCCAGCAGTTTCGGAATGGGGGACCAGAGCTTATCAGATACGCAGTATTTT	CASSFGMGDQSLSDTQYF
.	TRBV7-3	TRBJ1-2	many	TGTGCCAGCAGCTCCGAGGCCAGGGACGGCTACACCTTC	CASSSEARDGYTF
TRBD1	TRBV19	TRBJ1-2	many	TGTGCCAGTAGTGGAATACAGGGGGGCTATGGCTACACCTTC	CASSGIQGGYGYTF
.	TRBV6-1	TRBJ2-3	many	TGTGCCACCGGGACATCCACAGATACGCAGTATTTT	CATGTSTDTQYF
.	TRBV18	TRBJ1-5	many	TGTGCCAGCTCTTCGGGAGACGGAGATAGCAATCAGCCCCAGCATTTT	CASSSGDGDSNQPQHF
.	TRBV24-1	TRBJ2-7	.	TGTGCCACCAGTTCTGGGGACTACGAGCAGTACTTC	CATSSGDYEQYF
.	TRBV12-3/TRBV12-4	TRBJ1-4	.	TGTGCCAGCGGTAGAGGGGTTGCTAATGAAAAACTGTTTTTT	CASGRGVANEKLFF
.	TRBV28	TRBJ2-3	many	TGTGCCAGCAGGCAGGGAGGCTCCGCAGATACGCAGTATTTT	CASRQGGSADTQYF
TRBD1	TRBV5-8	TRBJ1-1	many	TGTGCCAGCAGCTCCAGGGGGGGACGGGGTGACACTGAAGCTTTCTTT	CASSSRGGRGDTEAFF
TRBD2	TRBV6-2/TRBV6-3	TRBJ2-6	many	TGTGCCAGCAGAATCATTAGCGGGAGAGGGACTGGGGCCAACGTCCTGACTTTC	CASRIISGRGTGANVLTF
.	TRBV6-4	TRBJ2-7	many	TGTGCCAGCAGTCCCTCGGCGGAATACTACGAGCAGTACTTC	CASSPSAEYYEQYF
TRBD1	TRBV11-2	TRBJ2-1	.	TGTGCCAGCAGCCCACGGGGACAGGGGGCTTATGAGCAGTTCTTC	CASSPRGQGAYEQFF
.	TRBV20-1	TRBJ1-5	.	TGCAGTGCTAGTCCAGGTATCAATCAGCACCAGCATTTT	CSASPGINQHQHF
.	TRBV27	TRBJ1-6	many	TGTGCCAGCACCCCCGGGGGCCTGACCTATAATTCACCCCTCCACTTT	CASTPGGLTYNSPLHF
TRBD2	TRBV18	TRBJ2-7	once	TGTGCCAGCGCGCCACGGACTAGCGGATACTACGAGCAGTACTTC	CASAPRTSGYYEQYF
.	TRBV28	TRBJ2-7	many	TGTGCCAGCAGTCAAGTGGGGTTCTCCGAGCAGTACTTC	CASSQVGFSEQYF
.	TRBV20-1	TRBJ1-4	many	TGCAGTGCTTACCCCACAGGGTACGAAAAACTGTTTTTT	CSAYPTGYEKLFF
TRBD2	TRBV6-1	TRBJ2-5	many	TGTGCCAGCAGTGAACGGAGCGGGGGGGCCGAGACCCAGTACTTC	CASSERSGGAETQYF
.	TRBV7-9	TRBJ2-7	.	TGTGGCAGCAGCTCGGTACAAGGGGAGCAGTACTTC	CGSSSVQGEQYF
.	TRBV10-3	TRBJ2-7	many	TGTGCCATCAGGAAGGACACTCAGGAGCAGTACTTC	CAIRKDTQEQYF
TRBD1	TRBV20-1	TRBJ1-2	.	TGCAGTGCACGACAGGGCGGTAACTATGGCTACATCTTC	CSARQGGNYGYIF
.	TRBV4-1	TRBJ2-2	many	TGCGCCAGCAGCCAAGAGAAGTTTACCGGGGAGCTGTTTTTT	CASSQEKFTGELFF
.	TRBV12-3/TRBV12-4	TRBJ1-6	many	TGTGCCAGCAGCCCAACAGGGAAACAAGGCAATTCACCCCTCCACTTT	CASSPTGKQGNSPLHF
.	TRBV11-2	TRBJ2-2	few	TGTGCCAGCAGCTTTGGCGGAGCAAACACCTGTGAGCTGTTTTTT	CASSFGGANTCELFF
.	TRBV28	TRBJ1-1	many	TGTGCCAGCAGTTCCCTGGGGGAAGCGGTGAACACTGAAGCTTTCTTT	CASSSLGEAVNTEAFF
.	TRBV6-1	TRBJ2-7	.	TGCGCCAGCAGTGTAAGCAGCGCAATGAGCTCCTACGAGCAGTACTTC	CASSVSSAMSSYEQYF
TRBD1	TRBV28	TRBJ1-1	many	TGTGCCAGCAGTTCCCTCAGGCGGACAGGGACCCAAGCTTTCTTT	CASSSLRRTGTQAFF
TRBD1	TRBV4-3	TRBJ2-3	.	TGCGCCAGCAGCCAAGAGTCGGGACAGGGTGTAGATACGCAGTATTTT	CASSQESGQGVDTQYF
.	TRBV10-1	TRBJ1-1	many	TGCGCCAGCAGTGCGGGGGGCACCACTGAAGCTTTCTTT	CASSAGGTTEAFF
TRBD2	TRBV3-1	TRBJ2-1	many	TGCGCCAGCAGCCAAAGGACGGGAGGGAATGAGCAGTTCTTC	CASSQRTGGNEQFF
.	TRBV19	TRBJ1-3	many	TGTGCCAGTAGTATAGTCGGGGGCTCTGGAAACACCATATATTTT	CASSIVGGSGNTIYF
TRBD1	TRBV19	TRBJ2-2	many	TGTGGCCGGGACAGGTCTTTGAACACCGGGGAGCTGTTTTTT	CGRDRSLNTGELFF
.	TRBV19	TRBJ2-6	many	TGTGCCAGTAGTGCCCGCGAAGGGCCTGGGGCCAACGTCCTGACTTTC	CASSAREGPGANVLTF
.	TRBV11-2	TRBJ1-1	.	TGTCCCAGCAGCTTAGCCGGGGGAGACGGAGCTTTCTTT	CPSSLAGGDGAFF
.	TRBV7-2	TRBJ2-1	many	TGTGCCAGCAGCTTTGAAGGGGGACTTAATGAGCAGTTCTTC	CASSFEGGLNEQFF
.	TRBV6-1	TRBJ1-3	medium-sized	TGTGCCAGCAGATCCTCTGGAAACACCATATATTTT	CASRSSGNTIYF
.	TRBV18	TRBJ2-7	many	TGTGCCAGCTCACCTCAGATCGCCGTATCCTACGAGCAGTACTTC	CASSPQIAVSYEQYF
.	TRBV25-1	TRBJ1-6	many	TGTGCCAGCAGTGAACTTGCAGATTCACCCCTCCACTTT	CASSELADSPLHF
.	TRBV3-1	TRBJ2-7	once	TGTGCCAGCAGCCAAGATAGCCACGAGCAGTACTTC	CASSQDSHEQYF
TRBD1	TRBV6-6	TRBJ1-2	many	TGTGCCAGCAGTTACTACCTGTGGGGACAGGGGGTTAACTATGGCTACACCTTC	CASSYYLWGQGVNYGYTF
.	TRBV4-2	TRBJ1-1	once	.	CASSRSWGLGTEALF
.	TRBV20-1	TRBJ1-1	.	TGCAGTGCTAGAGTGGGGCAGTCGAACACTGAAGCTTTCTTT	CSARVGQSNTEAFF
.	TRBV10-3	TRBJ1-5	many	TGTGCCATCAGGCCGTATAGCAATCAGCCCCAGCATTTT	CAIRPYSNQPQHF
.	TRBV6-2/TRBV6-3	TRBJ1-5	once	TGTGCCAGCCCTCAAACTGGGAGGCCCCAGCATTTT	CASPQTGRPQHF
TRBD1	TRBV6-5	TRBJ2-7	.	TGTGCCAGCAGTTCTCCACGTACAGGGGACTACGAGCAGTACTTC	CASSSPRTGDYEQYF
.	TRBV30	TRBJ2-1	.	TGTGCCTGGAGCCTCATCCCGGGCAATGAGCAGTTCTTC	CAWSLIPGNEQFF
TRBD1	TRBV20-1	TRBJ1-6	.	TGCAGTGCTAGCAACAGGGGGCGCCGGGAATCACCCCTCCACTTT	CSASNRGRRESPLHF
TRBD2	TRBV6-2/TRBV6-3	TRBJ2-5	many	TGTGCCAGCAGCGACAGGACTAGCGGGAGTGAGACCCAGTACTTC	CASSDRTSGSETQYF
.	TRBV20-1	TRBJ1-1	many	TGCAGTGTTGGACAGAACACTGAAGCTTTCTTT	CSVGQNTEAFF
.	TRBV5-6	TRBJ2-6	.	TGTGCCAGCATCCCCCGAACTTGGGCCAACGTCCTGACTTTC	CASIPRTWANVLTF
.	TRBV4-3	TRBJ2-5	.	TGCGCCAGCAGCCAAGATCGGTGGGCGTGGGAGATCCATTACTTC	CASSQDRWAWEIHYF